The clone carrying this T cell receptor beta chain has just a few counts. V lost 3 bases, J lost 7 bases, and 11 bases stayed unmatched. The CDR3 contains 14 residues. The germline CDR1 and CDR2 sequences are SQVTM and ANQGSEA. TCRdb fed the 5' RACE reads into MiXCR, producing one record per CDR3 protein. The sample lists around 58,000 distinct CDR3 sequences, about 7.7% occurring once. These data originate in a study of early T cells in non-severe SARS-CoV-2 infection. The sequenced sample was whole blood, obtained at baseline. The chain recombines TRBV29-1 with TRBJ2-5; 7 bases are shared with TRBD2. This sequence was found in an adult who was a healthcare worker with PCR-confirmed SARS-CoV-2 infection or an uninfected control (not recorded which). CDR3: CSVEDKAGETTQYF. The CDR3 coding sequence is TGCAGCGTTGAGGATAAGGCGGGGGAGACGACCCAGTACTTC.